This TCR beta chain was sequenced during a study of CD8+CD57+ T cells in acquired aplastic anemia. This clonotype showed up many times. It was genomic DNA that served as the template for profiling TCR beta VDJ and CDR3. TCRdb analysed the reads with MiXCR anew, one entry per CDR3 protein. This table has roughly 63,000 distinct CDR3 sequences, 45% to 55% appearing once. This sequence originates from a human donor in good health, serving as a control. Sequencing was carried out using sorted CD4+, CD8+, or CD8+CD57+ T cells (not recorded which) from PBMCs.

The CDR3: CASSQGLAGAYTDTQYF. The DNA of the CDR3 is TGTGCCAGCAGCCAGGGACTAGCGGGGGCTTACACAGATACGCAGTATTTT. The rearrangement uses TRBV3-1 and TRBJ2-3; 14 bases match TRBD2. With V trimmed by 3 bases and J by 2 bases, 4 bases remained unmatched. Germline V gene data show CDR1 as LGHDT and CDR2 as YNNKEL (reference sequence). This CDR3 contains 17 residues.